This T cell receptor (beta chain) came from a study of blood T cell repertoires in COVID-19. Study-level background: PBMCs, B-cell-depleted T cells, or T cells provided the cDNA or gDNA that made up the material.

Authors' processing steps: Amplification of reference gene primers was used by the study to estimate nucleated cell counts. TCRdb's copy holds only in-frame clones and misses some; the assay was immunoSEQ multiplex PCR. The DNA was the basis for D and trimming; V, J and clone size are from that table. The table lists fewer than 350,000 clones, 86% of them singletons. CDR1 is SEHNR and CDR2 is FQNEAQ in the germline V gene (reference sequence). The germline V and J ends were trimmed by 3 bases and 0 bases, with 6 bases remaining between them. This CDR3 has 15 amino acids. Seattle-derived patients entered the study during active infection and were followed longitudinally.

This TCR was recovered from a woman aged 30 to 39 with COVID-19, enrolled during active disease. The V and J genes are TRBV7-9 and TRBJ1-6, with no clear D. The specimen was peripheral blood. The CDR3 coding sequence is TGTGCCAGCAGCTTTAGGAGCTCCTATAATTCACCCCTCCACTTT. The encoded protein is CASSFRSSYNSPLHF. Looking up the rest from reference TRBV7-9 and TRBJ1-6 gives the full variable domain: DTGVSQNPRHKITKRGQNVTFRCDPISEHNRLYWYRQTLGQGPEFLTYFQNEAQLEKSRLLSDRFSAERPKGSFSTLEIQRTEQGDSAMYLCASSFRSSYNSPLHFGNGTRLTVT.